The TCR beta chain described here comes from a study of CD8+CD57+ T cells in acquired aplastic anemia. Study overall: Each DNA sample taken from sorted CD4+ and CD8+ cells came to around 3.4 ug on average. Findings and limits, study-wide: CD8+ Simpson's diversity in patients was not significantly different from that in controls. Some 28 sequences, all CD8+ CDR3, were shared between patients and controls.

The template used for profiling TCR beta VDJ and CDR3 was genomic DNA. From the reads, TCRdb called clonotypes with MiXCR, one entry per CDR3 protein. The sample has about 180,000 distinct CDR3 sequences, nearly 65% seen once. Only patients with CD8+CD57+ cell expansion on flow cytometry were chosen for sequencing. No therapy had been given to the patients at the time of blood sampling. About this clonotype: Its antigen is as yet unknown. One end of the junction fails to match germline, which may point to a read error.

Germline values: CDR1 MNHNS, CDR2 SASEGT. The CDR3 has 11 amino acids. The sequencing sample was made of sorted CD4+, CD8+, or CD8+CD57+ T cells (not recorded which) from PBMCs. The chain employs TRBV6-1 and TRBJ2-5, with no clear D. The sequence was collected from a human donor with aplastic anemia. The chain's CDR3 is CASSEGRPQSF. CDR3 bases: TGTGCCAGCAGTGAGGGCCGGCCCCAGAGCTTC.